This TCR beta chain was profiled in a study of CD8 T cells in Susac syndrome. The CDR3 runs to 14 residues. Reverse transcription used about 0.5 to 1 ug RNA and random hexamers. TCRdb reprocessed the immunoSEQ multiplex PCR reads with MiXCR, giving one entry per CDR3 protein. The top ten hold approximately 0.15% of the sample, which has roughly 150,000 distinct CDR3 sequences, over 95% seen once. The rearrangement uses TRBV1 and TRBJ1-5; TRBD1 was called by the table and not checked on the DNA. TRBV1 is a documented pseudogene. Sequencing was done on a sample of CD8+ T cells from PBMCs. This TCR derives from a human donor with multiple sclerosis. As DNA, the CDR3 is TGCACCAGCAGCCAGGGACAGAGCAATCAGCCCCAGCATTTT. Translated, it gives CTSSQGQSNQPQHF.